This paragraph covers one TCR beta chain sequence. Its antigen is unknown. The entry originates in a study of cytomegalovirus exposure and HLA in healthy donors. Study-level points and caveats: Most TCR sequences showed up rarely, but some public TCRs showed up in many donors. Immune exposure was documented only through CMV serostatus. A few chains linked to CMV were shown in vitro to be specific for CMV antigens. It was reported that TCR beta sequences correctly inferred the HLA-A and HLA-B alleles for most subjects.

Primers for the PCR totalled 60 Vbeta and 13 Jbeta. TCRdb's copy holds only in-frame clones and misses some; the assay was immunoSEQ multiplex PCR. The sample lists about 170,000 clones, over 60% occurring once. Germline CDR1 reads MGHRA; CDR2 reads YSYEKL. The trim removed 10 bases at V and 8 bases at J, leaving 16 bases unmatched. The length of the CDR3 is 15 residues. The sample consisted of PBMCs. The source of this sequence is a woman between 50 and 59 years old in good health and CMV-seronegative. The chain links TRBV4-1 to TRBJ1-2; 10 bases match TRBD1. The CDR3 is CATSGTGASQGGYTF. CDR3 bases: TGCGCCACATCCGGGACAGGGGCTAGTCAGGGAGGCTACACCTTC.